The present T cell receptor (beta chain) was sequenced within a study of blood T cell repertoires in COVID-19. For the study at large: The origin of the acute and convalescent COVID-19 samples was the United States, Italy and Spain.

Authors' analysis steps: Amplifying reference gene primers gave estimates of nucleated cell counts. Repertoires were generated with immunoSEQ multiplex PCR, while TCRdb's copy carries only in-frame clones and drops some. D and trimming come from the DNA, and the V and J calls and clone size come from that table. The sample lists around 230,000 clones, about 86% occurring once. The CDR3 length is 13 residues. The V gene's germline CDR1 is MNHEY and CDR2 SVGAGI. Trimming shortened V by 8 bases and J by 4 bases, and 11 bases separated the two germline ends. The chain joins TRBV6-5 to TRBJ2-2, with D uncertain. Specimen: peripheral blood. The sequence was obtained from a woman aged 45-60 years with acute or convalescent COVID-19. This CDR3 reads CASRLFSTGELFF. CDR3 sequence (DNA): TGTGCCAGCCGTCTCTTTTCCACCGGGGAGCTGTTTTTT.